A selection of T cell receptor beta chains follows, all from one sample in a study of blood T cell repertoires in COVID-19. TCRdb's table, derived via immunoSEQ multiplex PCR, lists solely in-frame clones and lacks some. The sample lists about 160,000 clones, around 84% occurring once. The sample taken for sequencing was peripheral blood. The receptors shown here come from a human donor with acute or convalescent COVID-19. The donor label of this sample is uncertain. The CDR3 runs from the conserved cysteine through the conserved F or W. Fields, in order: J gene, clone size, V gene, D gene, CDR3 protein, CDR3 DNA. D genes are given only for firm matches. Clone size is given for some rows only: seen once, a few or many times, or a class if the clone is expanded.

>TRBJ2-7|.|TRBV24-1|TRBD1
CATSEGTGASYEQYF
TGTGCCACCAGTGAAGGGACAGGGGCCTCCTACGAGCAGTACTTC
>TRBJ1-2|.|TRBV19|.
CASTPTPSAGRMDGYTF
TGTGCCAGTACTCCCACCCCATCCGCAGGCAGAATGGATGGCTACACCTTC
>TRBJ1-2|.|TRBV5-1|.
CASSLEENYGYTF
TGCGCCAGCAGCTTGGAAGAGAACTATGGCTACACCTTC
>TRBJ1-2|.|TRBV28|.
CASSLSVYGYTF
TGTGCCAGCAGTTTATCTGTCTATGGCTACACCTTC
>TRBJ2-1|.|TRBV5-1|.
CASSLPSGNQNEQFF
TGCGCCAGCAGCTTACCTTCCGGGAACCAGAATGAGCAGTTCTTC
>TRBJ1-6|.|TRBV11-2|.
CASSSQRGSHSPLHF
TGTGCCAGCAGTAGCCAGAGGGGGTCCCATTCACCCCTCCACTTT
>TRBJ2-1|.|TRBV10-3|TRBD1
CAISKQGAYYNEQFF
TGTGCCATCAGTAAACAGGGGGCTTACTACAATGAGCAGTTCTTC
>TRBJ1-6|.|TRBV4-3|TRBD1
CASSQDRGQALHF
TGCGCCAGCAGCCAAGACAGGGGGCAGGCCCTCCACTTT
>TRBJ2-1|few|TRBV6-2/TRBV6-3|TRBD2
CASSDDQLAGGLGKQFF
TGTGCCAGCAGTGACGATCAACTAGCGGGGGGCCTCGGGAAGCAGTTCTTC
>TRBJ2-2|.|TRBV5-1|TRBD1
CASSSFTGGITGELFF
TGCGCCAGCAGCTCCTTTACAGGGGGCATCACCGGGGAGCTGTTTTTT
>TRBJ2-3|.|TRBV9|TRBD2
CASSVELAGGLVNTDTQYF
TGTGCCAGCAGCGTAGAGCTAGCGGGGGGGCTGGTGAACACAGATACGCAGTATTTT
>TRBJ1-1|.|TRBV13|.
CASSPGQTNTEAFF
TGTGCCAGCAGCCCCGGACAGACGAACACTGAAGCTTTCTTT
>TRBJ2-1|.|TRBV10-3|.
CAISVSTGGRNEQFF
TGTGCCATCAGTGTGTCTACCGGGGGGCGGAATGAGCAGTTCTTC
>TRBJ2-4|.|TRBV6-5|TRBD2
CASSSTGTSIQYF
TGTGCCAGCAGCTCAACCGGGACTAGCATTCAGTACTTC
>TRBJ1-2|.|TRBV4-3|.
CASSQDRGGGYTF
TGCGCCAGCAGCCAAGATCGAGGGGGTGGCTACACCTTC
>TRBJ1-1|.|TRBV18|TRBD1
CASSSIAGGTEAFF
TGTGCCAGCTCAAGTATTGCAGGGGGAACTGAAGCTTTCTTT
>TRBJ1-2|.|TRBV25-1|.
CASSESARSYGYTF
TGTGCCAGCAGTGAATCTGCCAGATCCTATGGCTACACCTTC
>TRBJ1-6|.|TRBV7-9|TRBD1
CASSPGQGNNSPLHF
TGTGCCAGCAGCCCGGGACAGGGTAATAATTCACCCCTCCACTTT
>TRBJ1-3|.|TRBV2|.
CASRRTGTGNTIYF
TGTGCCAGCAGGAGAACCGGGACAGGAAACACCATATATTTT
>TRBJ2-3|.|TRBV7-3|TRBD2
CASSPAGRQADTQYF
TGTGCCAGCAGCCCGGCCGGGAGGCAGGCGGATACGCAGTATTTT
>TRBJ2-1|.|TRBV30|TRBD2
CAWSGLAGMRKNEQFF
TGTGCCTGGAGTGGCTTAGCGGGGATGAGGAAGAATGAGCAGTTCTTC
>TRBJ2-7|.|TRBV5-1|TRBD2
CASSFGGNEQYF
TGCGCCAGCAGCTTCGGGGGGAACGAGCAGTACTTC
>TRBJ1-5|.|TRBV2|.
CASAGGENQPQHF
TGTGCCAGTGCAGGAGGCGAAAATCAGCCCCAGCATTTT
>TRBJ2-1|.|TRBV19|TRBD1
CASTLNGDSYNEQFF
TGTGCCAGTACCTTGAATGGGGACAGCTACAATGAGCAGTTCTTC
>TRBJ2-5|many|TRBV5-1|.
CASSLFPGVGQETQYF
TGCGCCAGCAGCTTGTTCCCGGGGGTAGGGCAAGAGACCCAGTACTTC
>TRBJ2-7|.|TRBV5-1|TRBD2
CASSLGRGKADSYEQYF
TGCGCCAGCAGCTTGGGGCGGGGGAAGGCCGACTCCTACGAGCAGTACTTC
>TRBJ1-6|.|TRBV14|.
CASSQDSGRFTLHF
TGTGCCAGCAGCCAAGATTCTGGCAGATTCACCCTCCACTTT
>TRBJ1-1|.|TRBV18|.
CASSLQGSMGNTEAFF
TGTGCCAGCTCACTACAGGGAAGCATGGGGAACACTGAAGCTTTCTTT
>TRBJ2-7|once|TRBV6-5|.
CASSYPDREQYF
TGTGCCAGCAGTTACCCCGACAGGGAGCAGTACTTC
>TRBJ1-1|.|TRBV10-3|.
CAINPTRSHIDTEAFF
TGTGCCATCAATCCGACAAGATCCCATATAGACACTGAAGCTTTCTTT
>TRBJ1-4|few|TRBV7-9|.
CASSHTGPNEKLFF
TGTGCCAGCAGCCACACAGGACCTAATGAAAAACTGTTTTTT
>TRBJ2-5|.|TRBV5-8|.
CASSLNTGLQETQYF
TGTGCCAGCAGCTTGAACACAGGGTTACAAGAGACCCAGTACTTC
>TRBJ2-3|once|TRBV2|TRBD2
CASLLAAPSTDTQYF
TGTGCCAGCCTCCTAGCGGCCCCTAGCACAGATACGCAGTATTTT